Listed below are T cell receptor beta chains from one sample, sequenced in a study of cytomegalovirus exposure and HLA in healthy donors. Here immunoSEQ multiplex PCR was the method, and the copy in TCRdb shows in-frame clones only, minus some. The table shows fewer than 130,000 clones, with approximately 89% occurring only once. The material sequenced was PBMCs. These receptors all stem from a woman under 30 in good health and CMV-seronegative. Each CDR3 is given with its conserved first and last residue. The D gene is left open where the match is weak. Where a row states a size, it is once, few, many or the class of an expanded clone; other rows omit it.

>-|-|TRBJ2-5|TRBV28
CASSFEGRPGRETQYF
TGTGCCAGCAGTTTTGAGGGCAGGCCGGGTAGGGAGACCCAGTACTTC
>TRBD2|-|TRBJ2-1|TRBV4-1
CASSQRLARSSYNEQFF
TGCGCCAGCAGCCAGAGACTAGCGCGGAGCTCCTACAATGAGCAGTTCTTC
>TRBD1|-|TRBJ2-3|TRBV27
CASSLYGQGATDTQYF
TGTGCCAGCAGTTTATACGGTCAGGGGGCAACAGATACGCAGTATTTT
>-|-|TRBJ2-1|TRBV14
CASSQAGTNNEQFF
TGTGCCAGCAGCCAAGCTGGGACAAACAATGAGCAGTTCTTC
>-|-|TRBJ2-5|TRBV30
CAWSSQETQYF
TGTGCCTGGAGTTCACAAGAGACCCAGTACTTC
>TRBD2|-|TRBJ2-3|TRBV27
CASRSTSLLTDTQYF
TGTGCCAGCAGATCGACTAGCCTTCTCACAGATACGCAGTATTTT
>TRBD2|-|TRBJ2-7|TRBV28
CASSSYLAALRYEQYF
TGTGCCAGCAGTTCCTATCTAGCGGCCCTGAGGTACGAGCAGTACTTC
>-|-|TRBJ1-1|TRBV4-3
CASSQDAGLGTEAFF
TGCGCCAGCAGCCAAGACGCAGGACTGGGGACTGAAGCTTTCTTT
>-|-|TRBJ1-1|TRBV7-6
CASSFSGTEAFF
TGTGCCAGCAGCTTTTCAGGTACTGAAGCTTTCTTT
>-|-|TRBJ1-3|TRBV6-1
CASSEVGSGTYSRNTIYF
TGTGCCAGCAGTGAAGTAGGCTCAGGAACGTACTCTCGAAACACCATATATTTT
>TRBD1|-|TRBJ1-2|TRBV10-3
CAISTRQGTNYGYTF
TGTGCCATCAGTACTAGACAGGGAACCAACTATGGCTACACCTTC
>TRBD2|-|TRBJ2-3|TRBV7-2
CASSLNTGLAGGQYF
TGTGCCAGCAGCCTCAATACGGGACTAGCGGGAGGGCAGTATTTT
>-|-|TRBJ2-7|TRBV7-2
CASSLVFWLSYEQYF
TGTGCCAGCAGCTTAGTATTCTGGCTTTCCTACGAGCAGTACTTC
>TRBD2|-|TRBJ2-5|TRBV30
CAWSIAGGGETQYF
TGTGCCTGGAGTATAGCGGGGGGCGGAGAGACCCAGTACTTC
>-|-|TRBJ1-3|TRBV2
CASRPTFLSGNTIYF
TGTGCCTCTCGCCCTACCTTTCTCTCTGGAAACACCATATATTTT
>TRBD1|-|TRBJ1-5|TRBV9
CASSPTGRDNQPQHF
TGTGCCAGCAGCCCGACAGGGAGAGACAATCAGCCCCAGCATTTT
>TRBD1|-|TRBJ2-7|TRBV7-9
CASSLGTGVGSRYEQYF
TGTGCCAGCAGCTTAGGCACAGGGGTCGGATCCCGCTACGAGCAGTACTTC
>-|-|TRBJ1-1|TRBV2
CASYMNTEAFF
TGTGCCAGCTACATGAACACTGAAGCTTTCTTT
>-|-|TRBJ2-1|TRBV7-3
CASSPTLGDEQFF
TGTGCCAGCAGCCCAACCCTAGGGGATGAGCAGTTCTTC
>TRBD1|-|TRBJ1-2|TRBV6-5
CASSPGDSSGGYTF
TGTGCCAGCAGTCCCGGGGACAGCTCGGGTGGCTACACCTTC
>-|-|TRBJ2-1|TRBV19
CASSALDSSYNEQFF
TGTGCCAGTAGTGCTTTGGACAGCTCCTACAATGAGCAGTTCTTC
>TRBD1|-|TRBJ1-5|TRBV28
CASSLGDRPTYSNQPQHF
TGTGCCAGCAGTCTCGGGGACAGGCCCACCTATAGCAATCAGCCCCAGCATTTT
>TRBD1|-|TRBJ1-3|TRBV2
CASTGGDVSGNTIYF
TGTGCCAGCACAGGGGGTGACGTCTCTGGAAACACCATATATTTT
>-|once|TRBJ1-5|TRBV6-4
CASRPGHSNQPQHF
TGTGCCAGCAGACCGGGACATAGCAATCAGCCCCAGCATTTT
>-|-|TRBJ2-4|TRBV11-2
CASSHVRGPKNIQYF
TGTGCCAGCAGCCATGTCCGAGGTCCCAAAAACATTCAGTACTTC
>-|-|TRBJ1-1|TRBV5-6
CASSSRRVLSTEAFF
TGTGCCAGCAGCTCAAGACGGGTCCTAAGCACTGAAGCTTTCTTT
>-|-|TRBJ1-3|TRBV30
CAWSAGRTGNTIYF
TGTGCCTGGAGTGCAGGGAGGACTGGAAACACCATATATTTT
>TRBD1|-|TRBJ2-1|TRBV7-6
CASSTGVPYNEQFF
TGTGCCAGCAGCACAGGGGTTCCCTACAATGAGCAGTTCTTC
>-|few|TRBJ1-5|TRBV4-1
CASSQGSGGNQPQHF
TGCGCCAGCAGCCAAGGTTCAGGGGGCAATCAGCCCCAGCATTTT
>-|-|TRBJ2-5|TRBV7-2
CASSFWGGSQETQYF
TGTGCCAGCAGCTTTTGGGGGGGCAGCCAAGAGACCCAGTACTTC
>TRBD1|-|TRBJ2-7|TRBV7-9
CASSTIRTGGFDEQYF
TGTGCCAGCAGCACGATACGGACAGGGGGTTTCGACGAGCAGTACTTC
>-|many|TRBJ2-1|TRBV11-3
CASSSRDLNSYNEQFF
TGTGCCAGCAGCTCCCGGGACTTAAACTCCTACAATGAGCAGTTCTTC
>-|-|TRBJ1-5|TRBV29-1
CSATSGSNQPQHF
TGCAGCGCGACCTCGGGATCCAATCAGCCCCAGCATTTT
>-|-|TRBJ1-1|TRBV11-2
CASSPRAAGLSVTEAFF
TGTGCCAGCAGCCCCCGGGCGGCAGGGTTGTCGGTCACTGAAGCTTTCTTT
>-|once|TRBJ2-1|TRBV11-2
CASSSRGNNEQFF
TGTGCCAGCAGCTCTCGGGGTAACAATGAGCAGTTCTTC
>TRBD1|-|TRBJ1-6|TRBV5-6
CASSADRGLTPLHF
TGTGCCAGCAGCGCCGACAGGGGGCTGACACCCCTCCACTTT
>-|once|TRBJ2-7|TRBV19
CASSAGGQGMYEQYF
TGTGCCAGTAGTGCGGGCGGCCAGGGGATGTACGAGCAGTACTTC
>-|-|TRBJ1-1|TRBV6-1
CASPDSRSNTEAFF
TGTGCCAGCCCGGACAGTCGTTCGAACACTGAAGCTTTCTTT
>-|once|TRBJ2-1|TRBV28
CASSSEGNEQFF
TGTGCCAGCAGTTCTGAGGGCAATGAGCAGTTCTTC
>TRBD2|-|TRBJ2-1|TRBV19
CASSMGDYYNEQFF
TGTGCCAGTAGTATGGGGGACTACTACAATGAGCAGTTCTTC
>-|-|TRBJ1-1|TRBV27
CASSSLVRTNTEAFF
TGTGCCAGCAGTTCTCTCGTGCGCACGAACACTGAAGCTTTCTTT
>-|-|TRBJ1-2|TRBV6-1
CASSEILSYRRNYGYTF
TGTGCCAGCAGTGAGATACTATCTTACAGGAGAAACTATGGCTACACCTTC